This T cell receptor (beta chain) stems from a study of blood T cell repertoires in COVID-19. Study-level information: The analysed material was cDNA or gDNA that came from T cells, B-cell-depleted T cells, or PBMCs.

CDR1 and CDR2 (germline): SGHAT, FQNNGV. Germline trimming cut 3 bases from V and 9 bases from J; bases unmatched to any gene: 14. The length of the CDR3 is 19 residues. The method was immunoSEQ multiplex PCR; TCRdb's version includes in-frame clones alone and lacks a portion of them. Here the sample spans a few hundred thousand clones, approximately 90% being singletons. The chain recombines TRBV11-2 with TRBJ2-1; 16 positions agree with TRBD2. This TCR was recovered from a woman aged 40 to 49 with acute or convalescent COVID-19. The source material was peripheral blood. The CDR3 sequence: CASSFGTGTSGGARGEQFF. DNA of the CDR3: TGTGCCAGCAGCTTCGGGACCGGGACTAGCGGGGGGGCACGCGGTGAGCAGTTCTTC. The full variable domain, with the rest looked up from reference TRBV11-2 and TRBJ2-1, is EAGVAQSPRYKIIEKRQSVAFWCNPISGHATLYWYQQILGQGPKLLIQFQNNGVVDDSQLPKDRFSAERLKGVDSTLKIQPAKLEDSAVYLCASSFGTGTSGGARGEQFFGPGTRLTVL.